This paragraph covers one TCR beta chain sequence. V lost 5 bases, J lost 2 bases, and 7 bases stayed unmatched. The CDR3 is made up of 16 amino acids. CDR1 and CDR2 from the germline V gene are SNHLY and FYNNEI. Clones were sequenced by immunoSEQ multiplex PCR, and TCRdb holds only the in-frame ones, with some missing. Seen here are roughly 2,000,000 clones, roughly 95% observed once, and the top ten hold roughly 1%. The data derive from a study of shared clonotypes between healthy human individuals. CD45RO-negative CD8 cells positively selected for CCR7 made up the naive population, which excluded terminally differentiated effector memory CD45RA+ cells.

The V call is TRBV2, the J call TRBJ2-2; TRBD1 matches at 8 bases. Sequencing was carried out using naive CD8+ T cells sorted from blood. This sequence originates from a man aged 18 to 30 in good health. The CDR3 spells CASSTPDRANTGELFF. The CDR3 DNA follows: TGTGCCAGCAGTACCCCGGACAGGGCAAACACCGGGGAGCTGTTTTTT.